The 2 T cell receptor beta chains given below trace back to one sample, sequenced in a study of CD8+ T cells in alopecia areata. Treatment reported: oral pan-JAK inhibitor, 5-10 mg twice daily. Extracted RNA was reverse transcribed into cDNA, the sequencing template. Here immunoSEQ multiplex PCR was the method, and the copy in TCRdb shows in-frame clones only, minus some. The table records around 160,000 clones, less than 80% of them present only once. Sequencing was performed on CD4+ T cells sorted from blood, taken at week 24, from a patient treated with tofacitinib. These TCRs come from a human donor with alopecia areata.

This clone was found once. The CDR3, as DNA: TGTGCCTGGAGTGCTTGGGGATTGGCCAAAAACATTCAGTACTTC. It codes for CAWSAWGLAKNIQYF. The V and J genes are TRBV30 and TRBJ2-4; no clear D gene. The germline CDR1 and CDR2 sequences are GTSNPN and SVGIG (reference sequence). The germline V and J ends were trimmed by 1 base and 1 base, with 11 bases remaining between them. The CDR3 loop spans 15 amino acids.

The genes are TRBV15 and TRBJ1-6; D might be TRBD1 (6 bases). This CDR3 region has 13 residues. V lost 4 bases and J 7 bases, leaving 8 bases between the germline ends. Germline CDR1 is LNHNV and CDR2 is YYDKDF (reference sequence). The DNA for the CDR3 is TGTGCCACCAGCATGGGGGGCAATTCACCCCTCCACTTT. Protein product: CATSMGGNSPLHF.